The 18 T cell receptor beta chains reported below all come from one sample, sequenced in a study of T cell responses to AZD1222 COVID-19 vaccine. The repertoire was sequenced with immunoSEQ multiplex PCR; TCRdb's copy has only in-frame clones and lacks some. The sample lists roughly 50,000 clones; about 86% were seen once. The material sequenced was peripheral blood, taken 28 days after the second AZD1222 dose. Source of these receptors: an adult who received the AZD1222 COVID-19 vaccine.

The V and J genes are TRBV10-3 and TRBJ1-2; 7 bases fit TRBD1. This CDR3 contains 11 residues. Germline V gives CDR1 ENHRY, CDR2 SYGVKD. V lost 11 bases and J lost 6; bases outside the gene matches: 6. CDR3 amino acids: CASTGFDGYTF. The DNA for the CDR3 is TGTGCCTCGACAGGGTTCGATGGCTACACCTTC.

The genes are TRBV12-3 or TRBV12-4 and TRBJ2-2; D perhaps matches TRBD2 (5 bases). The CDR3 is 12 residues long. V was trimmed by 10 bases and J by 6 bases, leaving 12 bases between them. The CDR3 DNA follows: TGTGCCACAGCCTCAGCGGCCGGGGAGCTGTTTTTT. Residues: CATASAAGELFF.

Only a few counts were recorded for this clone. V and J are TRBV10-3 and TRBJ2-3; no clear D. The length of the CDR3 is 14 residues. Per the germline V gene, CDR1 is ENHRY and CDR2 is SYGVKD. V lost 2 bases and J lost 5, with 11 bases in between. This chain's CDR3 is CAISEGGGGDTQYF. CDR3 bases: TGTGCCATCAGTGAGGGCGGCGGTGGAGATACGCAGTATTTT.

This chain connects TRBV18 to TRBJ2-2; either TRBD1 or TRBD2 may fit D (5 bases each). Germline CDR1 reads KGHSH; CDR2 reads LQKENI. V shed 8 bases and J shed 3 bases, with 10 bases lying between them. The CDR3 contains 13 residues. CDR3 region: CASRDVYTGELFF. In nucleotides, the CDR3 is TGTGCCAGCCGGGACGTCTACACCGGGGAGCTGTTTTTT.

The chain's CDR3 is CASSPNTGAGELFF. Written as DNA, the CDR3 is TGTGCCAGCAGCCCAAATACAGGGGCCGGGGAGCTGTTTTTT. V usage is TRBV11-1 and J usage is TRBJ2-2; TRBD1 matches at 7 bases. Germline V gene data show CDR1 as SGHAT and CDR2 as FQDESV (reference sequence). The CDR3 has 14 residues. Trimming removed 5 bases from V and 6 bases from J; junction bases left unmatched: 6. The full variable domain, rest sourced from reference TRBV11-1 and TRBJ2-2, is EAEVAQSPRYKITEKSQAVAFWCDPISGHATLYWYRQILGQGPELLVQFQDESVVDDSQLPKDRFSAERLKGVDSTLKIQPAELGDSAMYLCASSPNTGAGELFFGEGSRLTVL.

The chain couples TRBV24-1 to TRBJ2-2; TRBD1 matches at 8 bases. CDR3 length: 21 residues. V was clipped by 4 bases and J by 3 bases; unmatched bases: 21. CDR1 and CDR2 from the germline V gene are KGHDR and SFDVKD. CDR3 in DNA: TGTGCCACCAGTGAGGTACTTGGACAGGGCAAAAATGGCGAAGACACCGGGGAGCTGTTTTTT. Amino acid sequence: CATSEVLGQGKNGEDTGELFF.

This chain uses TRBV5-8 with TRBJ2-7, with a weak D call TRBD1 (6 bases). The CDR3 sequence is 13 residues long. Trimming removed 0 bases at V and 6 bases at J, with 10 bases between. CDR1 SGHTS and CDR2 YDEGEE come from the germline V gene. CDR3 nucleotides: TGTGCCAGCAGCTTGGTCAGGGGTGGCGAGCAGTACTTC. Residues: CASSLVRGGEQYF.

The CDR3, as DNA: TGTGCCAGCAGCGTATTGGGGTCAGGTCAGCCCCAGCATTTT. Protein product: CASSVLGSGQPQHF. This chain uses TRBV9 with TRBJ1-5; D unclear. Trimming cost V 1 base and J 6 bases, with 11 bases left between them. The length of the CDR3 is 14 residues. The germline V gene has CDR1 SGDLS and CDR2 YYNGEE.

The chain uses TRBV4-3 and TRBJ1-2, with D possibly matching TRBD1 (6 bases). V lost 0 bases and J lost 6, with 17 bases in between. This CDR3 has 16 residues. Germline V gene sequence: CDR1 LGHNA, CDR2 YSLEER. CDR3: CASSQDRGARLNGYTF. CDR3 bases: TGCGCCAGCAGCCAAGATCGGGGGGCAAGATTAAATGGCTACACCTTC.

The V and J genes are TRBV5-4 and TRBJ1-2, with 12 bases that match TRBD1. CDR3 length equals 18 residues. V was pared by 0 bases and J by 6 bases, with 12 bases of the junction left unmatched. CDR1 and CDR2 from the germline V gene are SGHNT and YYREEE (reference sequence). This chain's CDR3 is CASSLDPGQGASVDGYTF. The CDR3 DNA follows: TGTGCCAGCAGCTTGGATCCGGGACAGGGGGCGAGCGTCGATGGCTACACCTTC.

The rearrangement uses TRBV29-1 and TRBJ2-3; no firm D call. CDR3 length: 13 residues. Per the germline V gene, CDR1 is SQVTM and CDR2 is ANQGSEA. The V and J ends lost 7 bases and 11 bases respectively, with 22 bases between them. The CDR3, as DNA: TGCAGCGCCTCCTGGGGTCTGCTAGAGAGGCAGTATTTT. Translated: CSASWGLLERQYF.

The genes are TRBV5-1 and TRBJ2-1; the match to TRBD2 covers 14 bases. Germline V lookup: CDR1 SGHRS, CDR2 YFSETQ. The CDR3 length is 18 residues. V shed 2 bases and J 0 bases; nucleotides not matched to a gene: 4. CDR3 DNA sequence: TGCGCCAGCAGCTTATCCGGGACTAGCGGGAGCTCCTACAATGAGCAGTTCTTC. The encoded protein is CASSLSGTSGSSYNEQFF.

The chain recombines TRBV5-4 with TRBJ2-3, with D maybe TRBD2 (6 bases). Germline-derived CDR1 and CDR2 are SGHNT and YYREEE (reference sequence). V lost 9 bases to trimming and J lost 0 bases, with 14 bases between them. The CDR3 covers 14 residues. CDR3 residues: CATPISGSTDTQYF. The CDR3 DNA follows: TGTGCCACGCCTATCAGCGGGAGCACAGATACGCAGTATTTT.

This clone was detected only once. J is TRBJ1-4 and V is TRBV18; 7 bases are shared with TRBD1. Germline V CDR1 and CDR2: KGHSH, LQKENI. The CDR3 has 15 residues. V dropped 0 bases and J dropped 7; count of bases not matched to a gene: 5. CDR3 nucleotides: TGTGCCAGCTCACCACCGGGTAACAGGGGTGAAAAACTGTTTTTT. This codes for CASSPPGNRGEKLFF.

The V and J genes are TRBV29-1 and TRBJ1-4; the match to TRBD1 covers 9 bases. Germline-derived CDR1 and CDR2 are SQVTM and ANQGSEA. The CDR3 covers 13 residues. After removal of 4 bases from V and 10 bases from J, the junction contained 7 bases not matched to a gene. The CDR3 sequence is CSVAGTGRGKLFF. As DNA, the CDR3 is TGCAGCGTTGCGGGGACAGGGAGGGGAAAACTGTTTTTT.

The chain employs TRBV29-1 and TRBJ1-2; 7 nucleotides agree with TRBD1. Germline CDR1 reads SQVTM; CDR2 reads ANQGSEA. V was pared by 6 bases and J by 8 bases, with 12 bases of the junction left unmatched. CDR3 length: 13 amino acids. The CDR3 nucleotides read TGCAGCGTGGAACCGGGACAGAGGGAAGGCTACACCTTC. Translation gives CSVEPGQREGYTF.

The rearrangement links TRBV5-4 to TRBJ1-1, with no clear D. The CDR3 has 16 amino acids. V shed 4 bases and J shed 0 bases, with 16 bases lying between them. Germline CDR1 SGHNT, CDR2 YYREEE (reference sequence). This CDR3 is CASSPPVGGVNTEAFF. CDR3 DNA: TGTGCCAGCAGCCCTCCGGTAGGTGGGGTGAACACTGAAGCTTTCTTT.

Only one count was recorded for this clone. V is TRBV5-4 and J is TRBJ1-2; D unresolved. Germline CDR1 reads SGHNT; CDR2 reads YYREEE (reference sequence). This CDR3 has 11 amino acids. V gave up 0 bases and J gave up 14 bases, with 11 bases separating them. This CDR3 reads CASSLGPGKTF. The CDR3 bases are TGTGCCAGCAGCTTGGGCCCTGGAAAAACCTTC.